The clone carrying this TCR beta chain showed up many times. Its specificity is unknown. Compared with germline, one end of the junction differs, possibly owing to a read error. The CDR3 consists of 19 residues. Germline V gene lookup returns CDR1 SGHTA and CDR2 FQGNSA. The source of the sample is a study of T cells in Graves' hyperthyroidism and ophthalmopathy. For the study at large: Any treatment followed the collection of peripheral blood at initial diagnosis. Findings and caveats of the study: Blood held most thyroid clonotypes expanded above 0.001 frequency.

TCR beta CDR3 regions were amplified from RNA. Researchers ran a first-round RT-PCR on the TCR CDR3 using the HTBI primer set. TCRdb reprocessed the multiplex PCR reads with MiXCR, giving one entry per CDR3 protein. This table has 200,000 to 250,000 distinct CDR3 sequences, around a sixth appearing once. It was uncontrolled infection, other autoimmune disease, pregnancy or lactation that excluded patients. The PBMCs had their origin in approximately 10 ml of fresh peripheral blood. V is TRBV7-2 and J is TRBJ2-1; 8 bases align to TRBD2. The material sequenced was blood. This TCR was recovered from a woman aged 50 to 60 with Graves' hyperthyroidism. The CDR3 spells CANSKKASLAAIPGNEQFF. The DNA for the CDR3 is TGTGCCAACAGCAAGAAAGCTTCACTAGCGGCTATCCCTGGGAATGAGCAGTTCTTC. The full variable domain, its missing parts supplied by reference TRBV7-2 and TRBJ2-1, is GAGVSQSPSNKVTEKGKDVELRCDPISGHTALYWYRQSLGQGLEFLIYFQGNSAPDKSGLPSDRFSAERTGGSVSTLTIQRTQQEDSAVYLCANSKKASLAAIPGNEQFFGPGTRLTVL.